This T cell receptor beta chain appears in the sequencing data of a study of beta chain features in type 1 diabetes. Study-wide results and limits: The study found moderately but significantly shorter TCRB CDR3s in all four CD4+ subsets of Type 1 diabetes patients.

Points on this clone: Antigen: not known.

The CDR3 covers 16 residues. Trimming took 4 bases from V and 4 from J, leaving 20 bases between them. The germline CDR1 and CDR2 sequences are SGDLS and YYNGEE. Every bit of the isolated RNA underwent reverse transcription, so sequencing read expressed TCRB transcripts. Naive, central memory and regulatory T cell samples yielded around 3.4 million reads on average. Only in-frame clones appear in the TCRdb table, and some are missing; sequencing was by immunoSEQ multiplex PCR. Of some 140,000 clones listed, 9% are singletons. Specimen: central memory CD4+ T cells from blood. This receptor was taken from a man aged 25-45 years with type 1 diabetes. The rearrangement joins TRBV9 to TRBJ2-5; D remains ambiguous. CDR3 residues: CASSPLDSMGPETQYF. In DNA form, the CDR3 reads TGTGCCAGCAGCCCTCTCGACTCAATGGGTCCAGAGACCCAGTACTTC. Combining the CDR3 with reference TRBV9 and TRBJ2-5 gives the whole variable domain DSGVTQTPKHLITATGQRVTLRCSPRSGDLSVYWYQQSLDQGLQFLIQYYNGEERAKGNILERFSAQQFPDLHSELNLSSLELGDSALYFCASSPLDSMGPETQYFGPGTRLLVL.